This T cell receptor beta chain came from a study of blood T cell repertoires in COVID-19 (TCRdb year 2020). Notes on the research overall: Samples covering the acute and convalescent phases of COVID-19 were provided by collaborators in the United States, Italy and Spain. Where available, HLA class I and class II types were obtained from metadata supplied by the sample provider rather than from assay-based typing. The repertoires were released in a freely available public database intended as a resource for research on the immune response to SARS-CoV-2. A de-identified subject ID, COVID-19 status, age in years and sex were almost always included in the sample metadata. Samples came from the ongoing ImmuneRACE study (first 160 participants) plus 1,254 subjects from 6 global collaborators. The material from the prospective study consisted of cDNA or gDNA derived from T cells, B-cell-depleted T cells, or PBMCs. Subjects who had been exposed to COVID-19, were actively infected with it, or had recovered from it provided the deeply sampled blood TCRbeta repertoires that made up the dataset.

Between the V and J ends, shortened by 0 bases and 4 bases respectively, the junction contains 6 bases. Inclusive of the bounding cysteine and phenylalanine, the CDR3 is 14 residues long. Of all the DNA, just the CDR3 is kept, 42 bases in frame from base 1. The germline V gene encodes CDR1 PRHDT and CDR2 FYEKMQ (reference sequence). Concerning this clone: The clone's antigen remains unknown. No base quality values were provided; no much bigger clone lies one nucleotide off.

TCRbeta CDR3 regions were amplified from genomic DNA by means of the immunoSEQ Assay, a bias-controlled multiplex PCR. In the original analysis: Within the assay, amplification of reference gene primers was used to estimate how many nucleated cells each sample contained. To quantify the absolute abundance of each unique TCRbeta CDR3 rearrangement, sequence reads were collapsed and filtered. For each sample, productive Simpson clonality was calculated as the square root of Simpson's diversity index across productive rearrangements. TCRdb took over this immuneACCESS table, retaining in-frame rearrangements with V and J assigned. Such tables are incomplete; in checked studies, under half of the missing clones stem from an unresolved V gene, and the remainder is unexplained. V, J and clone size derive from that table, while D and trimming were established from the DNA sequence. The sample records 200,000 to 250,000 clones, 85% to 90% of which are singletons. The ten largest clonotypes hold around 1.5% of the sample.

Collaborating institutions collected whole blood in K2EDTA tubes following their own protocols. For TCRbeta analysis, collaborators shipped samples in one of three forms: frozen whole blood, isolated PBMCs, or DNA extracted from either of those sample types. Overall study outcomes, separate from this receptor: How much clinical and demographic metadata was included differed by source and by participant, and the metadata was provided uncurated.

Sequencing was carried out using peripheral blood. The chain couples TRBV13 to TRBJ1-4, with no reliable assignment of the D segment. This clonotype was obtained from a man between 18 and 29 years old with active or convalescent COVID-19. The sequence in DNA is TGTGCCAGCAGCTTAGGCGGGAGTAATGAAAAACTGTTTTTT. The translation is CASSLGGSNEKLFF.